This entry lists 23 T cell receptor beta chains sequenced from one sample in a study of T cell clones after liver transplantation. Profiled with immunoSEQ multiplex PCR; TCRdb holds only in-frame clones, not every one. The sample yields 50,000 or so clones, roughly 71% seen once. The sample here was CD4+ T cells from blood, taken approximately 54 months after liver transplant. These receptors all come from a human patient who received a liver transplant. Part of the T cells may come from the graft donor.

The chain carries TRBV27 and TRBJ2-1; D is ambiguous. The CDR3 runs 14 residues. The germline V gene has CDR1 MNHEY and CDR2 SMNVEV (reference sequence). Between the trimmed V and J ends, which lost 4 bases and 0 bases, there was a span of 7 bases. The CDR3, as DNA: TGTGCCAGCAGTTCCCAGAGCTCCTACAATGAGCAGTTCTTC. Its translation: CASSSQSSYNEQFF.

The chain combines TRBV6-5 with TRBJ1-5; D call uncertain. CDR1 MNHEY and CDR2 SVGAGI come from the germline V gene. With 6 bases removed from V and 7 bases from J, the gap between germline ends came to 19 bases. This CDR3 comprises 15 residues. This CDR3 is CASRNGYLPTQPQHF. DNA of the CDR3: TGTGCCAGCAGGAACGGCTATCTGCCCACGCAGCCCCAGCATTTT.

The V call is TRBV5-1, the J call TRBJ2-3; D is ambiguous. Germline V gives CDR1 SGHRS, CDR2 YFSETQ. Trimming took 0 bases from V and 1 from J, leaving 9 bases between them. There are 15 residues in the CDR3. CDR3 amino acids: CASSLEGARTDTQYF. The CDR3 DNA is TGCGCCAGCAGCTTGGAAGGCGCTCGCACAGATACGCAGTATTTT.

The J gene is TRBJ2-1, the V gene TRBV7-6; 10 nucleotides align to TRBD2. This CDR3 spans 15 amino acids. The V and J ends lost 5 bases and 6 bases, in that order; junction bases with no gene match: 7. CDR1 is SGHVS and CDR2 is FNYEAQ in the germline V gene. The CDR3 loop is CASSDKRGGFNEQFF. CDR3 DNA: TGTGCCAGCAGCGACAAGCGGGGGGGCTTCAATGAGCAGTTCTTC.

The gene calls are TRBV29-1 and TRBJ1-4; D is perhaps TRBD1 (6 bases). V was pared by 3 bases and J by 4 bases, with 9 bases between. This CDR3 comprises 13 residues. The germline V gene encodes CDR1 SQVTM and CDR2 ANQGSEA. The CDR3 DNA follows: TGCAGCGTTGAGGAGGACAGTAATGAAAAACTGTTTTTT. It encodes CSVEEDSNEKLFF.

This clone was detected a few times. The J gene is TRBJ2-2, the V gene TRBV7-2; no firm D call. Germline V gene lookup returns CDR1 SGHTA and CDR2 FQGNSA. The CDR3 totals 15 residues. Trimming stripped 1 base from V and 4 bases from J, with 10 bases between. CDR3 sequence reads: CASSLGPASTGELFF. CDR3 nucleotides: TGTGCCAGCAGCTTAGGCCCAGCATCCACCGGGGAGCTGTTTTTT.

This chain uses TRBV28 with TRBJ2-2, with D possibly matching TRBD2 (5 bases). V lost 3 bases and J 6 bases, leaving 17 bases between the germline ends. CDR1 MDHEN and CDR2 SYDVKM come from the germline V gene. CDR3 size: 16 residues. The CDR3 sequence is CASSLNRWLAPGELFF. The CDR3 DNA sequence: TGTGCCAGCAGTTTGAATCGCTGGCTAGCCCCCGGGGAGCTGTTTTTT.

CDR3 residues: CASSKKWDYGYTF. The CDR3 region has the DNA TGTGCCAGCAGCAAGAAATGGGATTATGGCTACACCTTC. The chain couples TRBV6-6 to TRBJ1-2, with D unclear. Germline assignment: CDR1 MNHNY and CDR2 SVGAGI (reference sequence). This CDR3 region has 13 residues. Trimming cost V 6 bases and J 5 bases, with 13 bases left between them.

This clone was counted between two and nine times. The CDR3 DNA follows: TGCGCCAGCAGCTCCATCGGGACTAGGATTAATGAGCAGTTCTTC. This gives the protein CASSSIGTRINEQFF. This chain connects TRBV10-1 to TRBJ2-1; 8 nucleotides match TRBD2. The ends lost 6 bases at V and 7 bases at J; junction bases unmatched: 11. Germline V gene data show CDR1 as WNHNN and CDR2 as SYGVQD (reference sequence). The CDR3 has 15 amino acids.

This clone was observed a handful of times. The chain is built from TRBV2 and TRBJ2-7; the D is unclear. Looked up from germline, CDR1 is SNHLY and CDR2 is FYNNEI. Between the trimmed V and J ends, which lost 6 bases and 0 bases, there was a span of 3 bases. CDR3 length equals 11 residues. CDR3 amino acids: CASSYSYEQYF. The CDR3 coding sequence is TGTGCCAGCAGCTACTCCTACGAGCAGTACTTC.

This rearrangement joins TRBV28 to TRBJ1-1; D not certain. The CDR3 sequence is 11 residues long. The germline V and J ends were trimmed by 7 bases and 3 bases, with 6 bases remaining between them. Germline V lookup: CDR1 MDHEN, CDR2 SYDVKM. The CDR3 sequence is CASMGYTEAFF. As DNA, the CDR3 is TGTGCCAGCATGGGGTACACTGAAGCTTTCTTT.

The genes are TRBV6-1 and TRBJ2-7, with TRBD1 matching over 12 bases. Germline CDR1 MNHNS, CDR2 SASEGT. V lost 5 bases to trimming and J lost 11 bases; unmatched junction nucleotides: 10. This CDR3 spans 14 amino acids. In DNA, the CDR3 is TGTGCCAGCAGTTCCGGGACAGGGGGCTCAACGAAGTACTTC. Translation gives CASSSGTGGSTKYF.

This chain uses TRBV2 with TRBJ1-4; 8 nucleotides align to TRBD1. V gave up 5 bases and J gave up 5 bases; unmatched junction bases: 4. Germline values: CDR1 SNHLY, CDR2 FYNNEI. CDR3 size: 14 residues. The CDR3 loop is CASSLDRVNEKLFF. The CDR3 coding sequence is TGTGCCAGCAGTCTGGACAGGGTAAATGAAAAACTGTTTTTT.

The chain links TRBV5-6 to TRBJ2-7; 7 nucleotides align to TRBD2. With V trimmed by 0 bases and J by 11 bases, 14 bases remained unmatched. The CDR3 spans 15 residues. Germline lookup yields CDR1 SGHDT and CDR2 YYEEEE. The CDR3 region is CASSLGQRGLGGEYF. The CDR3, as DNA: TGTGCCAGCAGCTTGGGGCAGCGGGGCCTGGGGGGAGAGTACTTC.

The chain combines TRBV6-5 with TRBJ2-7; 9 nucleotides line up with TRBD1. Germline trimming cut 5 bases from V and 2 bases from J; bases unmatched to any gene: 4. CDR1 is MNHEY and CDR2 is SVGAGI in the germline V gene. The CDR3 consists of 14 residues. CDR3 sequence: CASSAGTGTYEQYF. CDR3 nucleotide sequence: TGTGCCAGCAGTGCCGGGACAGGGACCTACGAGCAGTACTTC.

This chain joins TRBV28 and TRBJ2-3; 10 bases align to TRBD2. V lost 5 bases and J lost 4; bases outside the gene matches: 3. CDR3 length: 14 amino acids. Per the germline V gene, CDR1 is MDHEN and CDR2 is SYDVKM. The CDR3 DNA reads TGTGCCAGCAGTGCACTAGCGGGGTCAGATACGCAGTATTTT. Translation: CASSALAGSDTQYF.

The rearrangement links TRBV4-1 to TRBJ2-3; TRBD2 agrees at 13 bases. Losses at the gene ends were 4 bases for V and 3 bases for J; bases not matched to a gene: 13. Germline lookup yields CDR1 MGHRA and CDR2 YSYEKL. The CDR3 spans 19 residues. The CDR3 loop is CASSPHIPGLAGSTDTQYF. The CDR3 bases are TGCGCCAGCAGCCCTCACATCCCGGGACTAGCGGGGTCTACAGATACGCAGTATTTT.

The J gene is TRBJ1-6, the V gene TRBV6-6, with 9 positions matching TRBD1. This CDR3 region has 15 residues. V lost 6 bases to trimming and J lost 7 bases; unmatched junction nucleotides: 7. Germline V gene lookup returns CDR1 MNHNY and CDR2 SVGAGI (reference sequence). The CDR3 loop is CASSGQGSGNSPLHF. The DNA of the CDR3 is TGTGCCAGCAGCGGACAGGGGTCGGGAAATTCACCCCTCCACTTT.

This clone appeared a few times. The chain joins TRBV6-6 to TRBJ2-3, with 9 bases fitting TRBD1. Germline V gives CDR1 MNHNY, CDR2 SVGAGI (reference sequence). The CDR3 is made up of 14 amino acids. J gave up 12 bases and V 0 bases, and 7 bases lay outside the gene matches. The CDR3 DNA reads as TGTGCCAGCAGTTACTCGGGGGACAGGGACGCACAGTATTTT. It codes for CASSYSGDRDAQYF.

This clone was observed a handful of times. The chain couples TRBV5-4 to TRBJ2-7; 7 nucleotides agree with TRBD1. Trimming at V came to 4 bases and at J to 7 bases, leaving 14 bases not matched to a gene. The CDR3 runs 15 residues. CDR1 and CDR2 from the germline V gene are SGHNT and YYREEE (reference sequence). The CDR3 spells CASSRNRGEREEQYF. DNA of the CDR3: TGTGCCAGCAGCAGAAACAGGGGTGAACGAGAAGAGCAGTACTTC.

The genes are TRBV11-2 and TRBJ1-2; D is possibly TRBD1 (5 bases). The CDR3 is 13 residues long. Trimming removed 2 bases at V and 5 bases at J, with 9 bases between. Germline CDR1 reads SGHAT; CDR2 reads FQNNGV. CDR3: CASSLSREYGYTF. Written as DNA, the CDR3 is TGTGCCAGCAGCTTATCCAGGGAGTATGGCTACACCTTC.

This clone showed up just a few times. The genes are TRBV5-1 and TRBJ1-6; D is unclear. There are 13 residues in the CDR3. V lost 0 bases to trimming and J lost 6 bases, with 4 bases between them. From germline, CDR1 is SGHRS and CDR2 YFSETQ. CDR3 bases: TGCGCCAGCAGCTTGGACAGTAATTCACCCCTCCACTTT. Translated, it gives CASSLDSNSPLHF.

This rearrangement joins TRBV7-2 to TRBJ2-7; D gene uncertain. Per the germline V gene, CDR1 is SGHTA and CDR2 is FQGNSA. Trimming took off 2 bases at V and 6 bases at J, with 17 bases between the two ends. This CDR3 region has 15 residues. Written as DNA, the CDR3 is TGTGCCAGCAGCTTATTAAGTGGTGCCCCCGGCGAGCAGTACTTC. This encodes CASSLLSGAPGEQYF.